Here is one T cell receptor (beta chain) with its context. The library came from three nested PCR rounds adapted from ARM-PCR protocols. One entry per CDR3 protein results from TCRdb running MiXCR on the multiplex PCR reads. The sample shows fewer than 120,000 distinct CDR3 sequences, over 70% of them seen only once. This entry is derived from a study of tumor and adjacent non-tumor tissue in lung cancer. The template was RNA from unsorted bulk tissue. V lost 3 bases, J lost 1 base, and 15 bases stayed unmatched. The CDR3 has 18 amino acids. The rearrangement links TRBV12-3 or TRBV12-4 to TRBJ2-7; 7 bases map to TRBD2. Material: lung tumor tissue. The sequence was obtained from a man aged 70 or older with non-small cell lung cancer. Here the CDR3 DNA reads TGTGCCAGCAGTTTTTGTGGGGGGGAGGAGGTCGGGTCCTACGAGCAGTACTTC. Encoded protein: CASSFCGGEEVGSYEQYF.